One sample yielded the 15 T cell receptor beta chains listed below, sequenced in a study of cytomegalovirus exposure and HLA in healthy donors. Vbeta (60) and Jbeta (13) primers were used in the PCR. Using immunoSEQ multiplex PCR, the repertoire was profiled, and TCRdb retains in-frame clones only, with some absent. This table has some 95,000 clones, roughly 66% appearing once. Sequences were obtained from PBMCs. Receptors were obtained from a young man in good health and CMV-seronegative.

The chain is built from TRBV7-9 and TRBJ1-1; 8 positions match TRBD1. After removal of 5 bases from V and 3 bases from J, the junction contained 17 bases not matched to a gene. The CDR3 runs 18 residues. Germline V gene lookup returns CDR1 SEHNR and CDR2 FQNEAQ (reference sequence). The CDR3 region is CASSAGREQGASDTEAFF. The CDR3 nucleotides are TGTGCCAGCAGCGCCGGTCGGGAGCAGGGGGCAAGTGACACTGAAGCTTTCTTT.

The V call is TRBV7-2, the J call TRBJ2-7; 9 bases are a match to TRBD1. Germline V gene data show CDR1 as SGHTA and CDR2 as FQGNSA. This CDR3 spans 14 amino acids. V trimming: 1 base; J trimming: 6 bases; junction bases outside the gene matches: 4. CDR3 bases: TGTGCCAGCAGCTTAGTGGGACAGGGTAGCGAGCAGTACTTC. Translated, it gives CASSLVGQGSEQYF. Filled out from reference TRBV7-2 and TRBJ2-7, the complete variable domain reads GAGVSQSPSNKVTEKGKDVELRCDPISGHTALYWYRQSLGQGLEFLIYFQGNSAPDKSGLPSDRFSAERTGGSVSTLTIQRTQQEDSAVYLCASSLVGQGSEQYFGPGTRLTVT.

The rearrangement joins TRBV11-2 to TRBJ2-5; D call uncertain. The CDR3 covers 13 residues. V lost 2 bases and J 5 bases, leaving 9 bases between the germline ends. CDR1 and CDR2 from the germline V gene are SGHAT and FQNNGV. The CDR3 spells CASSLSPLETQYF. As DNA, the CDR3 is TGTGCCAGCAGCTTATCCCCTTTGGAGACCCAGTACTTC.

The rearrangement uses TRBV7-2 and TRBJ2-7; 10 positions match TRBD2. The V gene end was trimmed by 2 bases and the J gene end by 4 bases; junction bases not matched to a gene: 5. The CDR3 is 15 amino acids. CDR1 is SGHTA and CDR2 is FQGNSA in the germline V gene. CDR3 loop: CASSLIAGGWYEQYF. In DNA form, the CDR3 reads TGTGCCAGCAGCTTAATAGCGGGGGGTTGGTACGAGCAGTACTTC. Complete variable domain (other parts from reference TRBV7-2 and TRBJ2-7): GAGVSQSPSNKVTEKGKDVELRCDPISGHTALYWYRQSLGQGLEFLIYFQGNSAPDKSGLPSDRFSAERTGGSVSTLTIQRTQQEDSAVYLCASSLIAGGWYEQYFGPGTRLTVT.

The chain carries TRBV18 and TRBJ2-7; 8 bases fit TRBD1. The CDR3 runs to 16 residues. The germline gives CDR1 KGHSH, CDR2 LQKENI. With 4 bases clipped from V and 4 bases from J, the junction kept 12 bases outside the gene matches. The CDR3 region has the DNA TGTGCCAGCTCACTAAACCCGGACAGGGAATTGTACGAGCAGTACTTC. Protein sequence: CASSLNPDRELYEQYF.

The CDR3: CASSSGQGSDEQYF. CDR3 coding DNA: TGTGCCAGCAGCTCGGGACAGGGTAGCGACGAGCAGTACTTC. The chain employs TRBV11-3 and TRBJ2-7, with 9 bases fitting TRBD1. V shed 4 bases and J 5 bases; nucleotides not matched to a gene: 6. Germline-derived CDR1 and CDR2 are SGHNT and YENEEA. There are 14 residues in the CDR3.

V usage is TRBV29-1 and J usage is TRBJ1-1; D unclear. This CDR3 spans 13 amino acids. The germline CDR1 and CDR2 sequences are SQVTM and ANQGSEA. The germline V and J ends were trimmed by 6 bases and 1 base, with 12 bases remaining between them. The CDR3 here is CSVGAQTNTEAFF. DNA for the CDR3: TGCAGCGTCGGAGCCCAAACGAACACTGAAGCTTTCTTT.

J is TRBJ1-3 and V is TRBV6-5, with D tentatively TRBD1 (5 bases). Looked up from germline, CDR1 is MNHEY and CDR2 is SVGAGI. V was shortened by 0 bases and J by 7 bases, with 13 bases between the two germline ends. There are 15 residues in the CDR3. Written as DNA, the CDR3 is TGTGCCAGCAGTTACTCGGGCCAGGGTAGGAACACCATATATTTT. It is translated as CASSYSGQGRNTIYF.

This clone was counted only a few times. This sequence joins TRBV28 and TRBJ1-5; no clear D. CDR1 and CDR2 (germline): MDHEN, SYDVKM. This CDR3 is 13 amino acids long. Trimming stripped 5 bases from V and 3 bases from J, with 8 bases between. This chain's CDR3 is CASSTYDNQPQHF. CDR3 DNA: TGTGCCAGCAGTACCTACGACAATCAGCCCCAGCATTTT.

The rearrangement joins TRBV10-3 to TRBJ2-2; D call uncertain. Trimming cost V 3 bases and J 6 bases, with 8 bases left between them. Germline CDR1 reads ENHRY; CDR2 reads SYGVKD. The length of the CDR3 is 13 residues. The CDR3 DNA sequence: TGTGCCATCAGTGAAGAGTCTCCCGGGGAGCTGTTTTTT. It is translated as CAISEESPGELFF.

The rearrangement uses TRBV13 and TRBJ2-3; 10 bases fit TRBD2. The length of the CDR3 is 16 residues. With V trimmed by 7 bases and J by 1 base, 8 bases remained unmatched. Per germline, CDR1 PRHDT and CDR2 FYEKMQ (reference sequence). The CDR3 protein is CASKVKREGGTDTQYF. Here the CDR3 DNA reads TGTGCCAGCAAAGTAAAGCGGGAGGGTGGCACAGATACGCAGTATTTT. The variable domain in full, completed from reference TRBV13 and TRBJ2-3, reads AAGVIQSPRHLIKEKRETATLKCYPIPRHDTVYWYQQGPGQDPQFLISFYEKMQSDKGSIPDRFSAQQFSDYHSELNMSSLELGDSALYFCASKVKREGGTDTQYFGPGTRLTVL.

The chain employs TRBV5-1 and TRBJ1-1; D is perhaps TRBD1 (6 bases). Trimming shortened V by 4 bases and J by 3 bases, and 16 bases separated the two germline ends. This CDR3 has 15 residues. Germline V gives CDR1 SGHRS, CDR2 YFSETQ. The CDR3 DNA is TGCGCCAGCAGCCGGACATCTTCAGGGGACACTGAAGCTTTCTTT. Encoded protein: CASSRTSSGDTEAFF.

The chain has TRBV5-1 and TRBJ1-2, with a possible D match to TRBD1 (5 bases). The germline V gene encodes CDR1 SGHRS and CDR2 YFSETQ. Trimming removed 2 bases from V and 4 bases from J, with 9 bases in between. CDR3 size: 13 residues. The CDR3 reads CASSLGEGYGYTF. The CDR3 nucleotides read TGCGCCAGCAGCTTAGGGGAGGGCTATGGCTACACCTTC. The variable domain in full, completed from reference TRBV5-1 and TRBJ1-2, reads KAGVTQTPRYLIKTRGQQVTLSCSPISGHRSVSWYQQTPGQGLQFLFEYFSETQRNKGNFPGRFSGRQFSNSRSEMNVSTLELGDSALYLCASSLGEGYGYTFGSGTRLTVV.

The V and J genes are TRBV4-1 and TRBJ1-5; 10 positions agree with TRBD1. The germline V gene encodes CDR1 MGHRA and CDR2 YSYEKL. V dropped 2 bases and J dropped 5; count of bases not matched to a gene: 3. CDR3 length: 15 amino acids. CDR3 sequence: CASSQKTGGDQPQHF. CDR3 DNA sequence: TGCGCCAGCAGCCAAAAGACAGGGGGCGATCAGCCCCAGCATTTT.

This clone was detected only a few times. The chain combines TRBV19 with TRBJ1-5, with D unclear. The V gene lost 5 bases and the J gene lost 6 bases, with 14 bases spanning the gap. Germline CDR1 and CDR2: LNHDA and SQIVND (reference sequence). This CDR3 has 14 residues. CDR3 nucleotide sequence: TGTGCCAGTAGTTGGGGAGAGGGTATTCAGCCCCAGCATTTT. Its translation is CASSWGEGIQPQHF. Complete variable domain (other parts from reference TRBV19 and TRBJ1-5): DGGITQSPKYLFRKEGQNVTLSCEQNLNHDAMYWYRQDPGQGLRLIYYSQIVNDFQKGDIAEGYSVSREKKESFPLTVTSAQKNPTAFYLCASSWGEGIQPQHFGDGTRLSIL.